One and the same sample provided the 14 T cell receptor beta chains below, sequenced in a study of cytomegalovirus exposure and HLA in healthy donors. Clones were read by immunoSEQ multiplex PCR, and TCRdb kept only the in-frame ones, dropping some. The table records under 250,000 clones, 75% to 90% of them present only once. Sequencing was performed on PBMCs. The receptors stem from a woman under 30 in good health and CMV-seronegative.

This CDR3 is CAWSWGGGYGYTF. CDR3 in DNA: TGTGCCTGGAGTTGGGGTGGTGGCTATGGCTACACCTTC. The chain combines TRBV30 with TRBJ1-2, with D unresolved. The germline gives CDR1 GTSNPN, CDR2 SVGIG (reference sequence). The CDR3 covers 13 residues. V dropped 2 bases and J dropped 4 bases, with 11 bases sitting between them.

The chain links TRBV2 to TRBJ1-1; D unresolved. Germline CDR1 and CDR2: SNHLY and FYNNEI. This CDR3 is 13 amino acids long. Trimming took off 1 base at V and 9 bases at J, with 12 bases between the two ends. CDR3 in DNA: TGTGCCAGCAGTGAAGATCAGAAAATGAAAGCTTTCTTT. It specifies CASSEDQKMKAFF. The variable domain in full, with the rest retrieved from reference TRBV2 and TRBJ1-1, is EPEVTQTPSHQVTQMGQEVILRCVPISNHLYFYWYRQILGQKVEFLVSFYNNEISEKSEIFDDQFSVERPDGSNFTLKIRSTKLEDSAMYFCASSEDQKMKAFFGQGTRLTVV.

The V call is TRBV6-1, the J call TRBJ1-2; D unresolved. CDR3 length: 15 amino acids. Deletions cut 2 bases from V and 7 bases from J, with 17 bases between. From germline, CDR1 is MNHNS and CDR2 SASEGT. As DNA, the CDR3 is TGTGCCAGCAGTGAACCTACGACTGTAGCCCTTGGCTACACCTTC. Protein product: CASSEPTTVALGYTF.

DNA for the CDR3: TGCGCCAGCAGCCAACTTCGGACTAGCGGGCGGGCGGGGGAGCAGTTCTTC. This translates into CASSQLRTSGRAGEQFF. This chain uses TRBV5-1 with TRBJ2-1; 11 bases match TRBD2. This CDR3 spans 17 amino acids. The germline CDR1 and CDR2 sequences are SGHRS and YFSETQ. V lost 4 bases, J lost 10 bases, and 16 bases stayed unmatched.

The chain links TRBV18 to TRBJ2-2; D may be TRBD2 (6 bases). V gave up 3 bases and J gave up 5 bases, with 10 bases separating them. Germline CDR1 is KGHSH and CDR2 is LQKENI. The CDR3 spans 14 residues. This CDR3 is CASSPRGRTGELFF. CDR3 coding DNA: TGTGCCAGCTCACCGCGGGGTAGGACCGGGGAGCTGTTTTTT.

The chain is built from TRBV11-2 and TRBJ2-1, with 8 bases identical to TRBD1. CDR3 length equals 15 residues. V shed 5 bases, J shed 3 bases, and the junction held 6 bases outside the gene matches. Per germline, CDR1 SGHAT and CDR2 FQNNGV. The CDR3 nucleotides are TGTGCCAGCAGCCCGGACAGGGCGGACTACAATGAGCAGTTCTTC. Its protein is CASSPDRADYNEQFF.

V and J are TRBV4-1 and TRBJ2-7, with 9 bases identical to TRBD1. Per germline, CDR1 MGHRA and CDR2 YSYEKL. V lost 1 base, J lost 1 base, and 8 bases stayed unmatched. This CDR3 has 17 residues. The CDR3 reads CASSQVITGGQSYEQYF. For the CDR3, the DNA is TGCGCCAGCAGCCAAGTGATTACAGGGGGCCAGTCCTACGAGCAGTACTTC.

The chain uses TRBV6-5 and TRBJ2-7, with D uncertain. With 1 base removed from V and 6 bases from J, the gap between germline ends came to 13 bases. The CDR3 is 14 amino acids. CDR1 is MNHEY, CDR2 SVGAGI, per germline. The CDR3 DNA is TGTGCCAGCAGTTACTTGTCCCCACCGGTCGAGCAGTACTTC. Protein: CASSYLSPPVEQYF.

The rearrangement uses TRBV10-2 and TRBJ2-7, with 9 bases aligning to TRBD1. The CDR3 contains 15 residues. J lost 3 bases, V lost 2 bases, and 5 bases had no gene match. Germline assignment: CDR1 WSHSY and CDR2 SAAADI. The CDR3 DNA sequence: TGCGCCAGCAGTGAGCGCGGGACAGGGATCTACGAGCAGTACTTC. Translating gives CASSERGTGIYEQYF.

The gene calls are TRBV29-1 and TRBJ1-1; D is ambiguous. The V and J ends lost 4 bases and 9 bases respectively, with 21 bases between them. In germline, CDR1 is SQVTM, CDR2 ANQGSEA. The CDR3 length is 14 residues. This CDR3 is CSVGDRSLVDQAFF. CDR3 nucleotides: TGCAGCGTTGGGGATCGGTCGTTGGTGGACCAAGCTTTCTTT. Together with reference TRBV29-1 and TRBJ1-1, the CDR3 gives the full variable domain: SAVISQKPSRDICQRGTSLTIQCQVDSQVTMMFWYRQQPGQSLTLIATANQGSEATYESGFVIDKFPISRPNLTFSTLTVSNMSPEDSSIYLCSVGDRSLVDQAFFGQGTRLTVV.

The chain combines TRBV28 with TRBJ1-5; 7 bases fit TRBD1. In germline, CDR1 is MDHEN, CDR2 SYDVKM. Germline trimming cut 5 bases from V and 5 bases from J; bases unmatched to any gene: 9. This CDR3 region has 15 residues. For the CDR3, the DNA is TGTGCCAGCAGTACAACAGGGGCCCTAGATCAGCCCCAGCATTTT. Residues: CASSTTGALDQPQHF.

The chain carries TRBV18 and TRBJ2-1, with 11 bases aligning to TRBD1. Germline values: CDR1 KGHSH, CDR2 LQKENI. With V trimmed by 5 bases and J by 8 bases, 11 bases remained unmatched. The CDR3 is 16 amino acids. The CDR3, as DNA: TGTGCCAGCTCAAGGCGGACAGGGGGCATCTATGATGAGCAGTTCTTC. Translation: CASSRRTGGIYDEQFF.

The CDR3 reads CASSNNSPLHF. DNA of the CDR3: TGTGCCAGCAGCAATAATTCACCCCTCCACTTT. The chain has TRBV2 and TRBJ1-6; no clear D gene. V lost 6 bases, J lost 5 bases, and 2 bases lay in between. CDR1 is SNHLY, CDR2 FYNNEI, per germline. The CDR3 is 11 amino acids. The variable domain in full, completed from reference TRBV2 and TRBJ1-6, reads EPEVTQTPSHQVTQMGQEVILRCVPISNHLYFYWYRQILGQKVEFLVSFYNNEISEKSEIFDDQFSVERPDGSNFTLKIRSTKLEDSAMYFCASSNNSPLHFGNGTRLTVT.

The rearrangement joins TRBV7-9 to TRBJ2-5; D gene unclear. The V and J ends lost 0 bases and 2 bases respectively, with 7 bases between them. Germline CDR1 and CDR2: SEHNR and FQNEAQ (reference sequence). The CDR3 sequence is 14 residues long. The DNA for the CDR3 is TGTGCCAGCAGCTTAGCGGCAGCTCAAGAGACCCAGTACTTC. It is translated as CASSLAAAQETQYF.